This entry lists 22 T cell receptor beta chains sequenced from one sample in a study of T cell responses to AZD1222 COVID-19 vaccine. Using immunoSEQ multiplex PCR, the repertoire was profiled, and TCRdb retains in-frame clones only, with some absent. This repertoire shows 95,000 to 150,000 clones, roughly nine tenths found once; its top ten account for about 27%. Sequenced here: peripheral blood, sampled on day 0 of AZD1222 vaccination. The receptor source for this set is an adult in good health.

J is TRBJ2-7 and V is TRBV7-2, with a tentative D call TRBD1 (6 bases). The CDR3 runs to 14 residues. Trimming cost V 5 bases and J 0 bases, with 11 bases left between them. Germline CDR1 SGHTA, CDR2 FQGNSA. This CDR3 is CASSLGQSSYEQYF. CDR3 DNA sequence: TGTGCCAGCAGCCTCGGACAGAGCTCCTACGAGCAGTACTTC.

Comments on this clone: A junction boundary mismatches the germline segment, possibly from a read error. The rearrangement joins TRBV10-3 to TRBJ2-2, with TRBD2 matching 7 bases. This CDR3 has 15 residues. Germline V CDR1 and CDR2: ENHRY, SYGVKD. The CDR3 region is CAISSGTTITGDLFF. The CDR3 DNA reads as TGTGCCATCAGTTCCGGGACTACGATCACCGGGGATCTGTTTTTT.

The V gene is TRBV12-3 or TRBV12-4, the J gene TRBJ1-2; no clear D. The V end lost 7 bases, the J end lost 4 bases, and 13 bases lay between the germline ends. The CDR3 loop spans 13 amino acids. In nucleotides, the CDR3 is TGTGCCAGCACCCCTTCCCCCCGCTATGGCTACACCTTC. Translation gives CASTPSPRYGYTF.

The rearrangement uses TRBV27 and TRBJ2-7; D may correspond to TRBD1 or TRBD2 (5 bases each). Germline V gene sequence: CDR1 MNHEY, CDR2 SMNVEV (reference sequence). The CDR3 sequence is 14 residues long. V was clipped by 3 bases and J by 6 bases, with 15 bases between them. The CDR3 nucleotides read TGTGCCAGCAGTTTGGGACCCAATTTGGGCGAGCAGTACTTC. It specifies CASSLGPNLGEQYF.

The rearrangement uses TRBV4-2 and TRBJ2-1; TRBD2 might be the D (6 bases). The CDR3 loop spans 16 amino acids. Germline-derived CDR1 and CDR2 are LGHNA and YNFKEQ. The V gene lost 5 bases and the J gene lost 5 bases, with 19 bases spanning the gap. As DNA, the CDR3 is TGTGCCAGCAGCTCCGGGACTTCCGAGTCCCACAATGAGCAGTTCTTC. Translating it yields CASSSGTSESHNEQFF.

This clone has just one count. CDR3 DNA sequence: TGTGCCAGCAGTGTCCTGGACGGTAACACTGAAGCTTTCTTT. Residues: CASSVLDGNTEAFF. The chain has TRBV2 and TRBJ1-1; no reliable D call. V was trimmed by 4 bases and J by 2 bases, leaving 11 bases between them. Germline CDR1 reads SNHLY; CDR2 reads FYNNEI. The CDR3 length is 14 residues.

V is TRBV12-3 or TRBV12-4 and J is TRBJ2-5; 7 bases are a match to TRBD1. The CDR3 length is 13 residues. The J segment lost 5 bases and the V segment lost 5 bases, leaving 5 bases of the junction unmatched. The CDR3 DNA reads TGTGCCAGCAGTGCCAGGGGGTGGGAGACCCAGTACTTC. It yields the protein CASSARGWETQYF.

The J gene is TRBJ2-2, the V gene TRBV5-1; 15 bases align to TRBD2. V lost 4 bases, J lost 6 bases, and 7 bases stayed unmatched. CDR1 is SGHRS and CDR2 is YFSETQ in the germline V gene. The CDR3 contains 17 residues. The chain's CDR3 is CASSLGTSGRLSGELFF. The CDR3 DNA sequence: TGCGCCAGCAGCCTGGGGACTAGCGGGAGGTTGTCCGGGGAGCTGTTTTTT.

The rearrangement joins TRBV27 to TRBJ2-7, with TRBD2 matching 11 bases. The length of the CDR3 is 16 residues. Germline CDR1 is MNHEY and CDR2 is SMNVEV (reference sequence). After removal of 5 bases from V and 2 bases from J, the junction contained 8 bases not matched to a gene. CDR3 residues: CASSALLAGEAYEQYF. The CDR3 DNA is TGTGCCAGCAGTGCATTACTAGCGGGAGAGGCCTACGAGCAGTACTTC.

The chain has TRBV19 and TRBJ2-1, with 10 bases matching TRBD2. The CDR3 spans 14 residues. The germline V gene encodes CDR1 LNHDA and CDR2 SQIVND (reference sequence). V gave up 7 bases and J gave up 3 bases; unmatched junction bases: 3. The CDR3 DNA reads as TGTGCCAGTATGAGACTAGCGGGCTACAATGAGCAGTTCTTC. Protein product: CASMRLAGYNEQFF.

The chain combines TRBV27 with TRBJ1-5; D possibly corresponds to TRBD1 (5 bases). The V end was cut by 6 bases, the J end by 3 bases, with 15 bases between. Germline V gene lookup returns CDR1 MNHEY and CDR2 SMNVEV (reference sequence). This CDR3 is built from 15 residues. CDR3 nucleotide sequence: TGTGCCAGCAGCTCTACTGGACACCACAATCAGCCCCAGCATTTT. Translating it yields CASSSTGHHNQPQHF.

The rearrangement links TRBV12-3 or TRBV12-4 to TRBJ1-2, with a tentative D call TRBD1 (5 bases). V dropped 5 bases and J dropped 2 bases, with 9 bases sitting between them. CDR3 length: 13 amino acids. The CDR3 loop reads CASSAGINYGYTF. The CDR3 coding sequence is TGTGCCAGCAGTGCAGGGATCAACTATGGCTACACCTTC.

This clone was seen only once. This chain links TRBV3-1 (or the pseudogene TRBV3-2) with TRBJ1-4; D is undetermined. The ends were cut back, 2 bases at V and 8 bases at J, with 9 bases in the middle. Germline loops: CDR1 LGHDT, CDR2 YNNKEL (reference sequence). CDR3 length: 13 residues. The CDR3 sequence: CASSQNMPEKLFF. For the CDR3, the DNA is TGTGCCAGCAGCCAAAACATGCCGGAAAAACTGTTTTTT.

The chain links TRBV3-1 (or the pseudogene TRBV3-2) to TRBJ1-5; D ambiguous. This CDR3 has 14 amino acids. Germline V gives CDR1 LGHDT, CDR2 YNNKEL (reference sequence). The ends were cut back, 8 bases at V and 1 base at J, with 12 bases in the middle. CDR3: CASGSARSNQPQHF. The CDR3 DNA follows: TGTGCCAGCGGCAGCGCTAGGAGCAATCAGCCCCAGCATTTT.

The chain's CDR3 is CATQAGGWPGELFF. CDR3 coding DNA: TGTGCCACCCAAGCAGGGGGCTGGCCCGGGGAGCTGTTTTTT. V gene TRBV10-3 combines with J gene TRBJ2-2, with 8 bases aligning to TRBD1. V gave up 10 bases and J gave up 6 bases; unmatched junction bases: 10. CDR3 size: 14 residues. CDR1 is ENHRY, CDR2 SYGVKD, per germline.

This chain links TRBV9 with TRBJ2-4; D may correspond to TRBD1 or TRBD2 (6 bases each). This CDR3 spans 14 amino acids. Trimming shortened V by 0 bases and J by 6 bases, and 10 bases separated the two germline ends. Germline V gives CDR1 SGDLS, CDR2 YYNGEE. The CDR3 sequence is CASSVDGGLNIQYF. In DNA form, the CDR3 reads TGTGCCAGCAGCGTAGACGGGGGCCTAAACATTCAGTACTTC. Combining the CDR3 with reference TRBV9 and TRBJ2-4 gives the whole variable domain DSGVTQTPKHLITATGQRVTLRCSPRSGDLSVYWYQQSLDQGLQFLIQYYNGEERAKGNILERFSAQQFPDLHSELNLSSLELGDSALYFCASSVDGGLNIQYFGAGTRLSVL.

The chain links TRBV18 to TRBJ1-3; D gene uncertain. Trimming left V 3 bases short and J 10 bases short, with 13 bases between. Germline V gene lookup returns CDR1 KGHSH and CDR2 LQKENI. There are 13 residues in the CDR3. The CDR3 reads CASSPYFTGTIYF. In DNA form, the CDR3 reads TGTGCCAGCTCACCTTACTTTACGGGAACCATATATTTT.

The V gene is TRBV19, the J gene TRBJ2-3; D is uncertain. V lost 3 bases, J lost 2 bases, and 9 bases lay in between. The CDR3 contains 14 residues. CDR1 is LNHDA and CDR2 is SQIVND in the germline V gene (reference sequence). The CDR3 DNA reads TGTGCCAGTAGTATTCGTCAGAACACAGATACGCAGTATTTT. This translates into CASSIRQNTDTQYF.

The chain joins TRBV3-1 (or the pseudogene TRBV3-2) to TRBJ1-3; D uncertain. Per the germline V gene, CDR1 is LGHDT and CDR2 is YNNKEL (reference sequence). Trimming pared 3 bases from V and 0 bases from J, leaving 6 bases between. This CDR3 region has 14 residues. CDR3 amino acids: CASSQTFSGNTIYF. Here the CDR3 DNA reads TGTGCCAGCAGCCAGACCTTCTCTGGAAACACCATATATTTT.

This chain uses TRBV5-6 with TRBJ2-5; D is perhaps TRBD2 (7 bases). CDR3 size: 13 residues. Trimming took off 7 bases at V and 6 bases at J, with 16 bases between the two ends. The germline CDR1 and CDR2 sequences are SGHDT and YYEEEE. CDR3 protein: CASAAGAGKTQYF. In nucleotides, the CDR3 is TGTGCCAGCGCGGCGGGGGCGGGAAAGACCCAGTACTTC.

The V and J genes are TRBV5-4 and TRBJ1-2; no reliable D call. With 1 base removed from V and 0 bases from J, the gap between germline ends came to 1 base. CDR3 length: 12 residues. Per the germline V gene, CDR1 is SGHNT and CDR2 is YYREEE (reference sequence). This chain's CDR3 is CASSLTNYGYTF. The CDR3 DNA follows: TGTGCCAGCAGCTTGACTAACTATGGCTACACCTTC.

The J gene is TRBJ2-7, the V gene TRBV11-2, with 9 bases aligning to TRBD1. The length of the CDR3 is 14 residues. Germline V lookup: CDR1 SGHAT, CDR2 FQNNGV. V dropped 4 bases and J dropped 6; count of bases not matched to a gene: 7. CDR3 sequence reads: CASSWTGEVSEQYF. In DNA form, the CDR3 reads TGTGCCAGCAGCTGGACAGGGGAGGTCTCCGAGCAGTACTTC. The whole variable domain, filled in from reference TRBV11-2 and TRBJ2-7, reads EAGVAQSPRYKIIEKRQSVAFWCNPISGHATLYWYQQILGQGPKLLIQFQNNGVVDDSQLPKDRFSAERLKGVDSTLKIQPAKLEDSAVYLCASSWTGEVSEQYFGPGTRLTVT.